This T cell receptor (beta chain) is from a study of cytomegalovirus exposure and HLA in healthy donors. The ends were cut back, 5 bases at V and 10 bases at J, with 21 bases in the middle. Germline lookup yields CDR1 SEHNR and CDR2 FQNEAQ (reference sequence). CDR3 length: 14 residues. This PCR relied on a set of 60 Vbeta primers and 13 Jbeta primers. Sequencing was performed with immunoSEQ multiplex PCR; in TCRdb, only in-frame clones are kept and a portion is missing. This table has under 200,000 clones, 55% to 65% appearing once. The gene calls are TRBV7-9 and TRBJ2-7; D possibly corresponds to TRBD2 (6 bases). The sequence came from a man between 35 and 55 years old in good health and CMV-seronegative. Sequenced: PBMCs. The CDR3 sequence is CASSPGGAVTSQYF. DNA for the CDR3: TGTGCCAGCAGCCCAGGCGGGGCTGTTACGTCTCAGTACTTC.